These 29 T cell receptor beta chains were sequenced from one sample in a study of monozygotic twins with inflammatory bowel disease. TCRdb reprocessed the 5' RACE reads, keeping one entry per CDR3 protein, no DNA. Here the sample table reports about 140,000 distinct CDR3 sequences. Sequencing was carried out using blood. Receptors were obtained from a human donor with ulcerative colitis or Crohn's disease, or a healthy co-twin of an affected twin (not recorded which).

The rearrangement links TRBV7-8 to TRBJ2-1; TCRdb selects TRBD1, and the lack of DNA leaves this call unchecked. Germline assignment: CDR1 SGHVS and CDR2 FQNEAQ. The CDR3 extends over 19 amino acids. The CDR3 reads CASSLALAGAPSSYNEQFF.

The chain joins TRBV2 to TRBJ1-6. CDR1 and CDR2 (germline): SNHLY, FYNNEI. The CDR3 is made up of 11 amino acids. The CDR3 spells CASSDSTPLHF.

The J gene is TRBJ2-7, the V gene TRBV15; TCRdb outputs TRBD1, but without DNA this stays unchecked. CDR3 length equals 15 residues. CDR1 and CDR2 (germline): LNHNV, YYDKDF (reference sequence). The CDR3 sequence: CATSRGGDMSYEQYF.

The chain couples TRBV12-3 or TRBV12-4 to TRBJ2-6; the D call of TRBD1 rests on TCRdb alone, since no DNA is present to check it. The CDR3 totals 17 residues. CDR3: CASSSIHRGPGANVLTF.

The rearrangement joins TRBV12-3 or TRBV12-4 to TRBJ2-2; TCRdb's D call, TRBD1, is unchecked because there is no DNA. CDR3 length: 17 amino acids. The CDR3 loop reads CAIPPTGQGFGTGELFF.

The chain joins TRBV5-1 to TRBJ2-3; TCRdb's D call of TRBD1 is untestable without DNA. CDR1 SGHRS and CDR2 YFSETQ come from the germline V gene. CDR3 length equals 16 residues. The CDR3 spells CASARTGGSGTDTQYF.

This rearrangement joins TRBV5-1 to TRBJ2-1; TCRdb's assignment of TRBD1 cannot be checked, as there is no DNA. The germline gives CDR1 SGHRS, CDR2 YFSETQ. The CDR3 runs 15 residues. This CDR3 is CASSFSGTDYNEQFF.

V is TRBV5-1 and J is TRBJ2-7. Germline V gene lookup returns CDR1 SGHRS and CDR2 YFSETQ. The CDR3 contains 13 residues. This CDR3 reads CASSLMGINEQYF.

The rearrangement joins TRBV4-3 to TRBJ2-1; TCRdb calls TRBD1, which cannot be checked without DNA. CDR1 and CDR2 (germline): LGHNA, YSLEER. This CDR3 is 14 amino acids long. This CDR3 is CASSGGAGYNEQFF.

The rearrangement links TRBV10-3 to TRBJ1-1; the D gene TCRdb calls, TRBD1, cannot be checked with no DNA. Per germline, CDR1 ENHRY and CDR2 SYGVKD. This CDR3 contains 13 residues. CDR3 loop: CAISRGEDTEAFF.

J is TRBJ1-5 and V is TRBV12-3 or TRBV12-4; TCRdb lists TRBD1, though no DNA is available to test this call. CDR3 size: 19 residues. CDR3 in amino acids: CASSFDLCGTGGCNQPQHF.

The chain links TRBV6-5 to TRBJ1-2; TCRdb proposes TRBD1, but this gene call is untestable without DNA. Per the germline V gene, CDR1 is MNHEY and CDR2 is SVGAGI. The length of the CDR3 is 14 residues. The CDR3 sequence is CASSYSRGANGYTF.

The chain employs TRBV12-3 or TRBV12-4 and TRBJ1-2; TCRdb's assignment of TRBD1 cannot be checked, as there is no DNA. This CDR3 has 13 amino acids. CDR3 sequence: CASSSGTRLGYTF.

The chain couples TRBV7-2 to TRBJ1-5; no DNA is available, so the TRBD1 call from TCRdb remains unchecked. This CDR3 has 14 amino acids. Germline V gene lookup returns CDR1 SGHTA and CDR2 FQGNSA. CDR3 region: CASSLTGIGQPQHF.

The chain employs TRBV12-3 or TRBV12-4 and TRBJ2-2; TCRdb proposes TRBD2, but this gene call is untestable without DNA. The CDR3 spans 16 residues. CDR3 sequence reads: CASSLGLAGGAGELFF.

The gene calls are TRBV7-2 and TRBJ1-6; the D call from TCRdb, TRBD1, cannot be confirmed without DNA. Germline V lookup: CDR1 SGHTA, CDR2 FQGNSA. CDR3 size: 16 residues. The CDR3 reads CASSLVGGSYNSPLHF. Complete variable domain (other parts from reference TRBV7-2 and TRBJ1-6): GAGVSQSPSNKVTEKGKDVELRCDPISGHTALYWYRQSLGQGLEFLIYFQGNSAPDKSGLPSDRFSAERTGGSVSTLTIQRTQQEDSAVYLCASSLVGGSYNSPLHFGNGTRLTVT.

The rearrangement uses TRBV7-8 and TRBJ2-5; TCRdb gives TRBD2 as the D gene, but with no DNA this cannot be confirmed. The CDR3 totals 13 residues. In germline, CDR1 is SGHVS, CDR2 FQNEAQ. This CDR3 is CASHRSGGETQYF.

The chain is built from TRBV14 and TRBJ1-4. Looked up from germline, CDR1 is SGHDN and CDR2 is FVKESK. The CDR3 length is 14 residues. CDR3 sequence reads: CASSWGSRNEKLFF.

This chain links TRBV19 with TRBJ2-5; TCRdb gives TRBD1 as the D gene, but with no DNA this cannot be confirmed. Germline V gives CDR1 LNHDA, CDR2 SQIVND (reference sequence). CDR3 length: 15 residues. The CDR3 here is CASSIRPGQGETQYF.

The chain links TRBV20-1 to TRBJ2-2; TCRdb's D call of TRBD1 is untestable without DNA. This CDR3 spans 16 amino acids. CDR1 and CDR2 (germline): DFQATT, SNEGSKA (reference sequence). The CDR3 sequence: CSARVKGASNTGELFF.

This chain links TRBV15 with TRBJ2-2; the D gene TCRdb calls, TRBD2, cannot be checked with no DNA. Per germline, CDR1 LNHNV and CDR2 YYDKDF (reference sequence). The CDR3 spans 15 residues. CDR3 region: CATSRGGKPTGELFF.

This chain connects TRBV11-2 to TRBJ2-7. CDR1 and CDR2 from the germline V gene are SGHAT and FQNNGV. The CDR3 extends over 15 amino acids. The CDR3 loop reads CASGESTATPYEQYF.

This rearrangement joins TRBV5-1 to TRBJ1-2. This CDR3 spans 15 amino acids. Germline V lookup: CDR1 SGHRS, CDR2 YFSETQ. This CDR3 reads CASSLSIQPNYGYTF.

The CDR3 loop reads CSAIDRRNNEQFF. This chain joins TRBV20-1 and TRBJ2-1; TCRdb selects TRBD1, and the lack of DNA leaves this call unchecked. The germline V gene has CDR1 DFQATT and CDR2 SNEGSKA (reference sequence). CDR3 length: 13 residues.

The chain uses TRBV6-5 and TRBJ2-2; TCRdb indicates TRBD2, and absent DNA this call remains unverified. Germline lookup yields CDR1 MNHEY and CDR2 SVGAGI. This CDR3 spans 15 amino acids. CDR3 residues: CASSYMGLEGGELFF.

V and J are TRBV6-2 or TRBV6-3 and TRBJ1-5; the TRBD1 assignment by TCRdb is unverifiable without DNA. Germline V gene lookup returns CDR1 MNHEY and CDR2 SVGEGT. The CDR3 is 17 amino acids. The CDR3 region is CASRSGYGLGSNQPQHF.

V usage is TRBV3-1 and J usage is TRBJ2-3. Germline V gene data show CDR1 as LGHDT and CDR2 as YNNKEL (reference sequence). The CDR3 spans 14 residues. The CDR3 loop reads CASSQEYGTDTQYF.

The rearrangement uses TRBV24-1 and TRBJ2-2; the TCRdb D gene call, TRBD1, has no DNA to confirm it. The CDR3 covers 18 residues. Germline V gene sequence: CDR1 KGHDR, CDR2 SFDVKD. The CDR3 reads CATSDLSAGGALGGELFF.

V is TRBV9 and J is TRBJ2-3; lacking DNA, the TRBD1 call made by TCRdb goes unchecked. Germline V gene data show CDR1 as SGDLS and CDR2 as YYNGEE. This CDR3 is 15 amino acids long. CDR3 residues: CASSARQGTTDTQYF. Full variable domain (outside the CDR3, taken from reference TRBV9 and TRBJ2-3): DSGVTQTPKHLITATGQRVTLRCSPRSGDLSVYWYQQSLDQGLQFLIQYYNGEERAKGNILERFSAQQFPDLHSELNLSSLELGDSALYFCASSARQGTTDTQYFGPGTRLTVL.